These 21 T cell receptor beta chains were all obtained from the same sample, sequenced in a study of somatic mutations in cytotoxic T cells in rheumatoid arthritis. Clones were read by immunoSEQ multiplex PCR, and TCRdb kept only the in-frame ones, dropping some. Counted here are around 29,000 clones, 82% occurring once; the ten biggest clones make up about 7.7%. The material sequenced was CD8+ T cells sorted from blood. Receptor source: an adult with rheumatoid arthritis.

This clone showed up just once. The CDR3 here is CASSLGGLAVKRPFF. In DNA form, the CDR3 reads TGTGCCAGCAGCTTAGGGGGACTAGCGGTAAAAAGGCCGTTCTTC. The chain employs TRBV11-1 and TRBJ2-1; TRBD2 matches at 11 bases. This CDR3 is built from 15 residues. Germline V gene data show CDR1 as SGHAT and CDR2 as FQDESV (reference sequence). The ends lost 1 base at V and 15 bases at J; junction bases unmatched: 11.

This chain's CDR3 is CANVRVRPGAFF. The CDR3 bases are TGTGCCAACGTTAGAGTAAGGCCGGGAGCTTTCTTT. V is TRBV5-8 and J is TRBJ1-1; D call uncertain. This CDR3 region has 12 residues. With 9 bases removed from V and 10 bases from J, the gap between germline ends came to 19 bases. In germline, CDR1 is SGHTS, CDR2 YDEGEE.

CDR3 amino acids: CASSSRGYTEAFF. Written as DNA, the CDR3 is TGTGCCAGTAGTAGCCGGGGCTACACTGAAGCTTTCTTT. The V and J genes are TRBV19 and TRBJ1-1; D may be TRBD1 (5 bases). The CDR3 length is 13 residues. V was cut by 4 bases and J by 3 bases, with 9 bases left in between. Germline CDR1 is LNHDA and CDR2 is SQIVND (reference sequence).

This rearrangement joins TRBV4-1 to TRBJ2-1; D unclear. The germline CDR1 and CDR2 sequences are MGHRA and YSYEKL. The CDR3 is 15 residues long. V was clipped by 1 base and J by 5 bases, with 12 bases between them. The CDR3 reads CASSQVRTVDNEQFF. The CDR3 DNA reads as TGCGCCAGCAGCCAAGTTCGGACGGTGGACAATGAGCAGTTCTTC.

The chain's CDR3 is CASTLAGNSYNEQFF. DNA for the CDR3: TGCGCCAGCACGTTAGCGGGAAACTCCTACAATGAGCAGTTCTTC. The chain has TRBV10-2 and TRBJ2-1, with 8 bases lining up with TRBD2. J gave up 0 bases and V 7 bases, and 5 bases lay outside the gene matches. The CDR3 covers 15 residues. Germline CDR1 and CDR2: WSHSY and SAAADI.

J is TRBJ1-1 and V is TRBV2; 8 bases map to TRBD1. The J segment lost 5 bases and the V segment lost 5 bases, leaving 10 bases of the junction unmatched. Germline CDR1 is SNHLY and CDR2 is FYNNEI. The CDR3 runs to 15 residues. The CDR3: CASSPRTGRETEAFF. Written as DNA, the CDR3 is TGTGCCAGCAGTCCACGGACAGGGCGGGAGACTGAAGCTTTCTTT.

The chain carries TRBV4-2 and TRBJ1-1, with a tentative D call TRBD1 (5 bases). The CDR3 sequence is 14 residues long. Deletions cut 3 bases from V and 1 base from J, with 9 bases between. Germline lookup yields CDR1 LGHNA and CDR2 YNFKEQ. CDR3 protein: CASSHPTGNTEAFF. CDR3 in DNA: TGTGCCAGCAGCCACCCTACAGGGAACACTGAAGCTTTCTTT.

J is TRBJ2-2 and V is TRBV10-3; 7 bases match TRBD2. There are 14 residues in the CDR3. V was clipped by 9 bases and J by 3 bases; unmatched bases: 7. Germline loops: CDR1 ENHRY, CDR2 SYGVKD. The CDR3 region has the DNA TGTGCCATGGGCGGAGCGGGGTACACCGGGGAGCTGTTTTTT. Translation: CAMGGAGYTGELFF.

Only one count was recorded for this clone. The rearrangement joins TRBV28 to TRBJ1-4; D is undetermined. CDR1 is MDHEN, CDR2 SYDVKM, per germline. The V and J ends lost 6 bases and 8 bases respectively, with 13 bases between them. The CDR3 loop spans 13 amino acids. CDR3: CASSLTREEKLFF. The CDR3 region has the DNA TGTGCCAGCAGCCTAACACGGGAGGAAAAACTGTTTTTT.

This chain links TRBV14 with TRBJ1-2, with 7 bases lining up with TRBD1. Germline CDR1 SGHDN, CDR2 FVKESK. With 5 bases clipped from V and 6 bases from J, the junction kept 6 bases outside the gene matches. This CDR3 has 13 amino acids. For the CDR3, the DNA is TGTGCCAGCAGCGCGACAGGGTTAGATGGCTACACCTTC. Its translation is CASSATGLDGYTF. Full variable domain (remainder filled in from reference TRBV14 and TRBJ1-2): EAGVTQFPSHSVIEKGQTVTLRCDPISGHDNLYWYRRVMGKEIKFLLHFVKESKQDESGMPNNRFLAERTGGTYSTLKVQPAELEDSGVYFCASSATGLDGYTFGSGTRLTVV.

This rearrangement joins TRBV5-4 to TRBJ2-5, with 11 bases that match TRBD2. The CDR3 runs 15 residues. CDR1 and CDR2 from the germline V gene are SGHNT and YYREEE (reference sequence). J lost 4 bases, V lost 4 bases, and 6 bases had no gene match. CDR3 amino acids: CASSLIAGGTETQYF. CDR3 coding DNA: TGTGCCAGCAGCCTTATAGCGGGGGGGACAGAGACCCAGTACTTC.

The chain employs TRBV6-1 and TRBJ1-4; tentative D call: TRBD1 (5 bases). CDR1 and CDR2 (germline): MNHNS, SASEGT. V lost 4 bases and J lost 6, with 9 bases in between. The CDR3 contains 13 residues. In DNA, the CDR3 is TGTGCCAGCAGTGGAGGGGAGTATGAAAAACTGTTTTTT. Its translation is CASSGGEYEKLFF.

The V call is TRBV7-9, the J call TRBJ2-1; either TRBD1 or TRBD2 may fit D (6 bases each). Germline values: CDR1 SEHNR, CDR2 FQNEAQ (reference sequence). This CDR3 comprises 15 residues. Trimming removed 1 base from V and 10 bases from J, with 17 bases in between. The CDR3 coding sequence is TGTGCCAGCAGCTTAGAGGGGGGTCCAGTATCGGAGCAGTTCTTC. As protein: CASSLEGGPVSEQFF. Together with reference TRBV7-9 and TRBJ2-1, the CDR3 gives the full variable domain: DTGVSQNPRHKITKRGQNVTFRCDPISEHNRLYWYRQTLGQGPEFLTYFQNEAQLEKSRLLSDRFSAERPKGSFSTLEIQRTEQGDSAMYLCASSLEGGPVSEQFFGPGTRLTVL.

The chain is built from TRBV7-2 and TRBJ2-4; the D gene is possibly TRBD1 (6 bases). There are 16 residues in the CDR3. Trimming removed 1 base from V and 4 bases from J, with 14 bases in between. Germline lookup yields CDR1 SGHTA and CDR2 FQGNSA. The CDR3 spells CASSLVGRGTKNIQYF. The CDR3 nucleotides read TGTGCCAGCAGCTTAGTCGGCAGGGGAACTAAAAACATTCAGTACTTC.

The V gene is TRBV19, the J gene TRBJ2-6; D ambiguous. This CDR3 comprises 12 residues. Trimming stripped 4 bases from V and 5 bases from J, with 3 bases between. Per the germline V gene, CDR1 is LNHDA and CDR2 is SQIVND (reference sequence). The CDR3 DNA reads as TGTGCCAGTAGTAATAGGGCCAACGTCCTGACTTTC. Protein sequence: CASSNRANVLTF.

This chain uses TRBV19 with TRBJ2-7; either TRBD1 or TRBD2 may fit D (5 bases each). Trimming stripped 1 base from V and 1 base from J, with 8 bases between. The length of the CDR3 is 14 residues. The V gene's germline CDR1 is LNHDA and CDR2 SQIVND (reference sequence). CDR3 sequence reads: CASSIAGQSYEQYF. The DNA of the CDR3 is TGTGCCAGTAGTATAGCGGGGCAGTCCTACGAGCAGTACTTC.

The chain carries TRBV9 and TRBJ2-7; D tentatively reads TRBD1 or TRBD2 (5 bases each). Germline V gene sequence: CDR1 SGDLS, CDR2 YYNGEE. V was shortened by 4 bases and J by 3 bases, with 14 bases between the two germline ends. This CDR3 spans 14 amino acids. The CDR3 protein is CASSPQGRNYEQYF. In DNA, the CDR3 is TGTGCCAGCAGCCCCCAGGGACGCAACTACGAGCAGTACTTC.

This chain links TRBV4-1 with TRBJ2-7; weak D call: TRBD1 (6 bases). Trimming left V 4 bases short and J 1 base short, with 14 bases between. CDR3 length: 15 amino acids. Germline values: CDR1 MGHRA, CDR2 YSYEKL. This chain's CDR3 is CASSPPDRLSYEQYF. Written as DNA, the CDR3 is TGCGCCAGCAGCCCCCCGGACAGATTATCCTACGAGCAGTACTTC.

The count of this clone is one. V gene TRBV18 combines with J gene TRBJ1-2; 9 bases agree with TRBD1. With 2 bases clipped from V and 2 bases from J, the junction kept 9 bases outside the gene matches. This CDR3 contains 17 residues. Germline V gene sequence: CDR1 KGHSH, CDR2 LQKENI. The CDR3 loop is CASSPSGGDRGNYGYTF. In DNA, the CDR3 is TGTGCCAGCTCACCATCGGGGGGAGACAGGGGGAACTATGGCTACACCTTC.

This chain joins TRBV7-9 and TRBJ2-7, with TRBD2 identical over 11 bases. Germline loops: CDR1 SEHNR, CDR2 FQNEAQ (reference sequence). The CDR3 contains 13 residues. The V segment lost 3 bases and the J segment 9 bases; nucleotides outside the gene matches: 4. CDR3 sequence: CASSFGTSGWQYF. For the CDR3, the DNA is TGTGCCAGCAGCTTCGGGACTAGCGGTTGGCAGTACTTC.

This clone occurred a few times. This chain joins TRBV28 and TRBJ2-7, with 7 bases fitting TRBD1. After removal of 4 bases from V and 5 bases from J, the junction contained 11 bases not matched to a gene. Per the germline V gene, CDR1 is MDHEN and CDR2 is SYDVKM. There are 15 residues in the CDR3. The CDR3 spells CASSSIPGDSHEQYF. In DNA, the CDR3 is TGTGCCAGCAGTTCCATACCCGGGGACAGCCACGAGCAGTACTTC.